A selection of T cell receptor beta chains follows, all from one sample in a study of blood T cell repertoires in COVID-19. Profiling relied on immunoSEQ multiplex PCR, and the TCRdb table lists in-frame clones only, not all of them. The sample comprises under 250,000 clones, 80% of which are singletons, and around 13% rests with the top ten. The sample taken for sequencing was peripheral blood. The receptors here all came from a human donor in a cohort sampled during active COVID-19. The CDR3 runs from the conserved cysteine through the conserved F or W. Fields, in order: J gene, V gene, clone size, D gene, CDR3 DNA, CDR3 protein. A D gene is named only where the DNA matches it firmly. Clone size is stated in some rows and not others, as once, few, many or a class when expanded.

TRBJ2-1 | TRBV2 | NA | TRBD2 | TGTGCCAGCAGTGATGGTAGCGGGGGGGTAAATGAGCAGTTCTTC | CASSDGSGGVNEQFF
TRBJ2-6 | TRBV19 | NA | NA | TGTGCCAGTAGTATTAACGCAGGGGAGCTCTCTGGGGCCAACGTCCTGACTTTC | CASSINAGELSGANVLTF
TRBJ1-3 | TRBV7-9 | once | NA | TGTGCCAGCAGCTTAGTTGGACAGCGCTCTGGAAACACCATATATTTT | CASSLVGQRSGNTIYF
TRBJ2-3 | TRBV25-1 | NA | NA | TGTGCCAGCAGTGAAAGAGCAGATACGCAGTATTTT | CASSERADTQYF
TRBJ1-5 | TRBV30 | NA | NA | TGTGCCTGGAGTGCTAACTCGATCAATCAGCCCCAGCATTTT | CAWSANSINQPQHF
TRBJ2-1 | TRBV7-3 | few | NA | TGTGCCAGCAGCGCGGACTGGAACAATGAGCAGTTCTTC | CASSADWNNEQFF
TRBJ2-1 | TRBV9 | NA | NA | TGTGCCAGCAGCGTAGGCGGGGCTTACAATGAGCAGTTCTTC | CASSVGGAYNEQFF
TRBJ1-1 | TRBV19 | NA | TRBD1 | TGTGCCAGTAGTACGACAGGGGGCAACACTGAAGCTTTCTTT | CASSTTGGNTEAFF
TRBJ1-1 | TRBV2 | once | NA | TGTGCCAGCAGTGTAGAACAGTTGAACACTGAAGCTTTCTTT | CASSVEQLNTEAFF
TRBJ2-7 | TRBV6-5 | NA | NA | TGTGCCAGCAAGACAGAGACCTTTTCTTACGAGCAGTACTTC | CASKTETFSYEQYF
TRBJ1-1 | TRBV6-5 | NA | NA | TGTGCCAGCAGCTCCTCGGGGGGCACTGAAGCTTTCTTT | CASSSSGGTEAFF
TRBJ2-2 | TRBV30 | NA | NA | TGTGCCGGGCGACAGAACACCGGGGAGCTGTTTTTT | CAGRQNTGELFF
TRBJ2-5 | TRBV5-1 | NA | TRBD2 | TGCGCCAGCAGCTTCCAGTTTGCCGGGAGGGCTGGAGAGACCCAGTACTTC | CASSFQFAGRAGETQYF
TRBJ1-5 | TRBV19 | NA | NA | TGTGCCAGTAAGTTCGGGGGGACTGGTAGCAATCAGCCCCAGCATTTT | CASKFGGTGSNQPQHF
TRBJ2-2 | TRBV28 | NA | TRBD2 | TGTGCCAGCAAACTAGCGGGGGGGAACACCGGGGAGCTGTTTTTT | CASKLAGGNTGELFF
TRBJ1-1 | TRBV6-5 | NA | TRBD1 | TGTGCCAGCAGTTACTCCTTGACAGGGATGGCGGTAGCTTTCTTT | CASSYSLTGMAVAFF
TRBJ2-7 | TRBV11-2 | NA | NA | TGTGCCAGCAGTTCTGGACTGTCCTCTCCTGTCCACGAGCAGTACTTC | CASSSGLSSPVHEQYF
TRBJ1-1 | TRBV21-1 | NA | NA | TGTGCCAGCAGCAAAGGAAGGACAGGGCGCGCGTCCGAAGCTTTCTTT | CASSKGRTGRASEAFF